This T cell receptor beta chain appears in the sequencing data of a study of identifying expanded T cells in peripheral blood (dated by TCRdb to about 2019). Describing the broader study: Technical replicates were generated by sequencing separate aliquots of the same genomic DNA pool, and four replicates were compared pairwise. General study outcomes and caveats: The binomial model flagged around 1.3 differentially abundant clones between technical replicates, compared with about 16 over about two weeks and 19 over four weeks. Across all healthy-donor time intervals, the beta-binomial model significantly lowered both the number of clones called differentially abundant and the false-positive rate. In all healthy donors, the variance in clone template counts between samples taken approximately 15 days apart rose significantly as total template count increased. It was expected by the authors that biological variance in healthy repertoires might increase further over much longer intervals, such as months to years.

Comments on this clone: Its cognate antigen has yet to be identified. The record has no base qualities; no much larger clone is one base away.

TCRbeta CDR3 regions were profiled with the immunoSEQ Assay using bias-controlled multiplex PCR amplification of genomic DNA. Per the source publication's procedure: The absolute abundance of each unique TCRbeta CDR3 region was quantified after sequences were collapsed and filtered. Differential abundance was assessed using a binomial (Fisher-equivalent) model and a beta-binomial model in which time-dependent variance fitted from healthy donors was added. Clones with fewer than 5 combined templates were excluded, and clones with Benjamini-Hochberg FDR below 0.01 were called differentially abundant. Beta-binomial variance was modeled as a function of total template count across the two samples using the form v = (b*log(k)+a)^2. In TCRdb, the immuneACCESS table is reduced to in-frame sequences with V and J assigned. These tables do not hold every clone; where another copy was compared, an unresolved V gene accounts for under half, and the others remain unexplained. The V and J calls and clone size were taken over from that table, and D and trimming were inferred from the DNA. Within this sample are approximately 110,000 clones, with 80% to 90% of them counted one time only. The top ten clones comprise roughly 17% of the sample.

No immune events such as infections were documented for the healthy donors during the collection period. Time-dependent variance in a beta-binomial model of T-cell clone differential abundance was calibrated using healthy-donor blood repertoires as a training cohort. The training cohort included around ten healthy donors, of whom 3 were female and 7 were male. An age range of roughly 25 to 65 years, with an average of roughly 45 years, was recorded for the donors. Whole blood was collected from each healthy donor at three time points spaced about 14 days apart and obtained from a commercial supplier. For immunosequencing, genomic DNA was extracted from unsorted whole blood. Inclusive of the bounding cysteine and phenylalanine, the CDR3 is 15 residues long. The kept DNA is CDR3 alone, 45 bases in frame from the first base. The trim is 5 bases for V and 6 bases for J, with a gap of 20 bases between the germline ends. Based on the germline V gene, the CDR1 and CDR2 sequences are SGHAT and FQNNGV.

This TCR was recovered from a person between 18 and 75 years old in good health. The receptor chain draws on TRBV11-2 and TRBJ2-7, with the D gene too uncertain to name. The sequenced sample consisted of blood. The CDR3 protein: CASSPLDFLSGEQYF. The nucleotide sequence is TGTGCCAGCAGCCCCTTAGACTTTCTATCCGGCGAGCAGTACTTC.